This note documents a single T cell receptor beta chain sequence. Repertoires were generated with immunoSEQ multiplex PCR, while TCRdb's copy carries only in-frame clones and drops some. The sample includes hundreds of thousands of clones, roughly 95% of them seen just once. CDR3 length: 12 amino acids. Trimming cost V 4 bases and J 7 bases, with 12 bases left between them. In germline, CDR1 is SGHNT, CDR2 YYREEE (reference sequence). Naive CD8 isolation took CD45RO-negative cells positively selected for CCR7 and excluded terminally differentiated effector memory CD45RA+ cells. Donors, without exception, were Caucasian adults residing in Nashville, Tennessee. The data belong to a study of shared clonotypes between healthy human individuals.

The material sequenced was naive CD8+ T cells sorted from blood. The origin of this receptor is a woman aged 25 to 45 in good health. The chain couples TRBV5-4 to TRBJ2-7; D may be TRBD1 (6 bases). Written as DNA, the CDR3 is TGTGCCAGCAGCACAGGGTTTGGAGAGCAGTACTTC. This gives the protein CASSTGFGEQYF.